Each of the 6 T cell receptor beta chains below was sequenced from the same sample in a study of healthy donors' naive CD4 and CD8 T cells. A linear amplification protocol produced the TCR libraries from 450 to 500 ng of total RNA. TCRdb re-called the reads through MiXCR, storing one row per CDR3 protein. Counted here are roughly 200,000 distinct CDR3 sequences, nearly 75% occurring once; the ten biggest clones make up roughly 2.4%. The sample comprised naive CD4+ and CD8+ T cells sorted from blood, pooled from several donors. These receptors were obtained from a pool of human donors in good health; the sample pools cells from several healthy donors.

The chain employs TRBV30 and TRBJ1-3; 8 positions agree with TRBD1. The CDR3 is made up of 16 amino acids. CDR1 and CDR2 (germline): GTSNPN, SVGIG (reference sequence). The junction had 7 bases not matched to a gene; V was cut back by 3 bases and J by 0 bases. The CDR3 here is CAWSGTGVFSGNTIYF. In nucleotides, the CDR3 is TGTGCCTGGAGCGGGACAGGAGTGTTCTCTGGAAACACCATATATTTT.

The gene calls are TRBV6-5 and TRBJ2-5; D unclear. Per the germline V gene, CDR1 is MNHEY and CDR2 is SVGAGI. CDR3 length: 12 residues. The germline V and J ends were trimmed by 4 bases and 2 bases, with 5 bases remaining between them. This CDR3 reads CASSSEQETQYF. The CDR3 bases are TGTGCCAGCAGTTCCGAGCAAGAGACCCAGTACTTC.

The chain couples TRBV5-1 to TRBJ2-1; weak D call: TRBD2 (6 bases). This CDR3 has 15 amino acids. The germline V gene has CDR1 SGHRS and CDR2 YFSETQ. The V gene lost 1 base and the J gene lost 7 bases, with 15 bases spanning the gap. The CDR3 sequence is CASSLSAGLRNEQFF. CDR3 nucleotide sequence: TGCGCCAGCAGCTTGTCAGCGGGCCTAAGGAATGAGCAGTTCTTC.

This clonotype was seen a few times. V is TRBV27 and J is TRBJ2-1; 10 bases map to TRBD1. The CDR3 runs to 14 residues. Germline loops: CDR1 MNHEY, CDR2 SMNVEV (reference sequence). Germline trimming cut 5 bases from V and 7 bases from J; bases unmatched to any gene: 5. DNA of the CDR3: TGTGCCAGCAGTCCACGGGACAGGGGAAATGAGCAGTTCTTC. This codes for CASSPRDRGNEQFF.

This clonotype has a single count. J is TRBJ1-5 and V is TRBV19; D uncertain. Germline CDR1 and CDR2: LNHDA and SQIVND (reference sequence). CDR3 length equals 14 residues. Deletions cut 1 base from V and 7 bases from J, with 11 bases between. Here the CDR3 reads CASSIAALGQPQHF. For the CDR3, the DNA is TGTGCCAGTAGTATAGCGGCCCTCGGGCAGCCCCAGCATTTT.

This chain connects TRBV2 to TRBJ1-5; D is undetermined. The CDR3 extends over 14 amino acids. In germline, CDR1 is SNHLY, CDR2 FYNNEI. V lost 5 bases and J lost 6, with 14 bases in between. This CDR3 reads CASSSQDWAQPQHF. CDR3 DNA sequence: TGTGCCAGCAGTTCCCAGGACTGGGCTCAGCCCCAGCATTTT.